This T cell receptor (beta chain) came from a study of T cell responses to AZD1222 COVID-19 vaccine. The assay was immunoSEQ multiplex PCR, and TCRdb's table has in-frame clones only and misses some. The data show some 97,000 clones, approximately 87% seen once. This clone has a single count. V lost 5 bases and J lost 9; bases outside the gene matches: 3. CDR3 size: 13 residues. V usage is TRBV12-3 or TRBV12-4 and J usage is TRBJ2-1, with 11 bases aligning to TRBD2. The sequence came from an adult in good health. The sample was peripheral blood, taken on day 0 of AZD1222 vaccination. The chain's CDR3 is CASSLTSGGEQFF. In DNA form, the CDR3 reads TGTGCCAGCAGTCTTACTAGCGGGGGTGAGCAGTTCTTC.